This entry is about one T cell receptor (beta chain). Original analysis: Cell counts per sample came from amplifying reference gene primers. The method was immunoSEQ multiplex PCR; TCRdb's version includes in-frame clones alone and lacks a portion of them. D and trimming come from the DNA, and the V and J calls and clone size come from that table. The table records approximately 310,000 clones, around 87% of them present only once. This entry belongs to a study of blood T cell repertoires in COVID-19. About the research overall: The study drew acute and convalescent COVID-19 samples from the United States, Italy and Spain. From T cells, B-cell-depleted T cells, or PBMCs came the material, which was cDNA or gDNA.

V lost 4 bases, J lost 8 bases, and 15 bases lay in between. The germline gives CDR1 KGHSH, CDR2 LQKENI. The CDR3 sequence is 14 residues long. This TCR came from a woman in her fifties or sixties who had recovered from COVID-19. The chain carries TRBV18 and TRBJ2-1, with D tentatively TRBD2 (6 bases). The sequencing input was peripheral blood. The CDR3 reads CASSRSEGPHEQFF. In DNA, the CDR3 is TGTGCCAGCTCACGATCGGAGGGACCGCATGAGCAGTTCTTC.